This T cell receptor (beta chain) was captured by sequencing in a study of patients and donors after allogeneic stem cell transplantation. Via MiXCR, TCRdb re-called the RT-PCR reads, giving one row per CDR3 protein. In the table there are 900,000 to 1,000,000 distinct CDR3 sequences, under 20% of which are singletons. This clonotype was counted only a few times. The CDR3 extends over 15 amino acids. Trimming took 6 bases from V and 3 from J, leaving 18 bases between them. CDR1 and CDR2 from the germline V gene are DFQATT and SNEGSKA (reference sequence). The rearrangement uses TRBV20-1 and TRBJ2-1; D gene uncertain. The sequenced material came from blood, either unsorted or a sorted T cell fraction (not recorded which). This clonotype was obtained from a human donor who was either an allogeneic HSCT recipient or a stem cell or donor lymphocyte infusion donor (not recorded which). It is not recorded whose cells these are; they may come from a transplant donor. The CDR3 sequence is CSAPPPERFYNEQFF. Here the CDR3 DNA reads TGCAGTGCCCCTCCCCCGGAGAGGTTCTACAATGAGCAGTTCTTC.